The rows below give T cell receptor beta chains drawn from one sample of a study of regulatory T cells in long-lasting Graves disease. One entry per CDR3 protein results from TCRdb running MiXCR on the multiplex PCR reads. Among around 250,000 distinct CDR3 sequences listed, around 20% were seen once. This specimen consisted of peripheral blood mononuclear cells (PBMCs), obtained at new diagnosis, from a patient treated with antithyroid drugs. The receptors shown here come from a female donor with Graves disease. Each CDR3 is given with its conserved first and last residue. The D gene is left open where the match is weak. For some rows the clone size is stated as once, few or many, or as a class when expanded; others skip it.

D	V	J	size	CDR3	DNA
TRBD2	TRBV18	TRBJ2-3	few	CASSPPNGRATDTQYF	TGTGCCAGCTCACCACCGAACGGGAGGGCAACAGATACGCAGTATTTT
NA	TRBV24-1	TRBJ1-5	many	CATSYRRGGPQHF	TGTGCCACCAGCTACAGGCGCGGGGGGCCCCAGCATTTT
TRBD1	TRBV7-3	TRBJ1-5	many	CASSWDRAQPQHF	TGTGCCAGCAGCTGGGACAGGGCTCAGCCCCAGCATTTT
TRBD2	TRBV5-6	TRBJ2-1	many	CASSSVGTSGIGGETMKQFF	TGTGCCAGCAGCTCCGTCGGGACTAGCGGGATTGGAGGAGAAACAATGAAGCAGTTCTTC
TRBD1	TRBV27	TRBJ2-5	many	CASSLTRQGQETQYF	TGTGCCAGCAGTTTAACCCGACAGGGCCAAGAGACCCAGTACTTC
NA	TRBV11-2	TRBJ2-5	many	CASSLTGVAQETQYF	TGTGCCAGCAGCTTAACTGGGGTGGCCCAGGAGACCCAGTACTTC
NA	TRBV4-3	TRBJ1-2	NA	CASSQDSGGRRYTF	TGCGCCAGCAGCCAAGATTCGGGGGGGCGGCGCTACACCTTC
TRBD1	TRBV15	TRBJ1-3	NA	CATSKGTELNTIYF	TGTGCCACCAGCAAAGGGACAGAACTTAACACCATATATTTT
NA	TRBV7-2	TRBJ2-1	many	CASSSRKSGYPHNEQFF	TGTGCCAGCAGCTCCCGAAAGAGCGGGTACCCCCACAATGAGCAGTTCTTC
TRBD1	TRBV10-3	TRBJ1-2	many	CAMADHTRDRDGGYTF	TGTGCCATGGCCGACCATACCCGGGACAGGGACGGCGGCTACACCTTC
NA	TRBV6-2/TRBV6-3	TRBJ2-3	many	CASSYSSSDTDTQYF	TGTGCCAGCAGTTACTCGTCTAGCGACACAGATACGCAGTATTTT
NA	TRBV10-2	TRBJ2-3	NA	CASSESAKTKYTDTQYF	TGCGCCAGCAGTGAGTCGGCAAAGACAAAATACACAGATACGCAGTATTTT
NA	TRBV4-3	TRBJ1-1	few	CASSQDHGGFASTEAFF	TGCGCCAGCAGCCAAGATCACGGAGGGTTTGCAAGCACTGAAGCTTTCTTT
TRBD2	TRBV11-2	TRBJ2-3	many	CASSFSAGGAADTQYF	TGTGCCAGCAGCTTCAGCGCCGGGGGGGCGGCAGATACGCAGTATTTT
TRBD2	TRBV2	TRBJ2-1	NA	CASRGGTSGDNEQFF	TGTGCCAGCCGGGGGGGGACTAGCGGCGACAATGAGCAGTTCTTC
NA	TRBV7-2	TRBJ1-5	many	CASSLVREANQPQHF	TGTGCCAGCAGCTTAGTACGGGAGGCCAATCAGCCCCAGCATTTT
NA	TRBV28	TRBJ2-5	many	CASSSSGHQETQYF	NA
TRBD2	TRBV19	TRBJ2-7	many	CASSFTPGGDGEQYF	TGTGCCAGTAGTTTCACCCCGGGAGGGGATGGCGAGCAGTACTTC
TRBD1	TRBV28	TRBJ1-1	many	CASSLSSRGRQGNTEAFF	TGTGCCAGCAGTTTATCATCGAGGGGCCGACAGGGGAACACTGAAGCTTTCTTT
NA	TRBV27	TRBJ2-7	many	CASSLSTGYEQYF	TGTGCCAGCAGTTTAAGCACAGGCTACGAGCAGTACTTC
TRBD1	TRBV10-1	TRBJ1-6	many	CASGDSRRGSPLHF	TGCGCCAGCGGGGACAGCCGAAGGGGCTCACCCCTCCACTTT
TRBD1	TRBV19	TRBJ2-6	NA	CASSTRQGAFGANVLTF	TGTGCCAGTAGTACCCGACAGGGGGCGTTTGGGGCCAACGTCCTGACTTTC
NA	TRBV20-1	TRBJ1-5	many	CSARGDSNQPQHF	TGCAGTGCTAGGGGGGACAGCAATCAGCCCCAGCATTTT
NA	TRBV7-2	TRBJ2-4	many	CASSFPLRDIILAKNIQYF	TGTGCCAGCAGCTTTCCGCTAAGGGACATTATACTAGCCAAAAACATTCAGTACTTC
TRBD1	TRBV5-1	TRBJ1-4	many	CASSGTGGPEKLFF	TGCGCCAGCAGCGGGACAGGGGGACCTGAAAAACTGTTTTTT
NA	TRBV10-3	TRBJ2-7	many	CAISDPTESYEQYF	TGTGCCATCAGTGACCCGACAGAGTCCTACGAGCAGTACTTC
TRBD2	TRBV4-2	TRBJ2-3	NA	CASSQLTSGGPTDTQYF	TGTGCCAGCAGCCAATTGACTAGCGGGGGTCCCACAGATACGCAGTATTTT
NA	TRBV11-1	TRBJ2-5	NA	CASSQDLGLQETQYF	TGTGCCAGCAGCCAAGATTTGGGGCTCCAAGAGACCCAGTACTTC
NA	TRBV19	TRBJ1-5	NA	CASSIVGSNQPQHF	TGTGCCAGTAGTATAGTCGGTAGCAATCAGCCCCAGCATTTT
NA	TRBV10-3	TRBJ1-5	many	CAISEGVVSNQPQHF	TGTGCCATCAGTGAAGGGGTTGTTAGCAATCAGCCCCAGCATTTT
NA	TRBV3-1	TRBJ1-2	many	CASRTARRGYTF	TGTGCCAGCAGAACAGCGAGGCGCGGCTACACCTTC
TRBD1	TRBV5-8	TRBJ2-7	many	CASSFGTEAYYEQYF	TGTGCCAGCAGCTTTGGGACAGAAGCTTACTACGAGCAGTACTTC
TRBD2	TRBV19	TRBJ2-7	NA	CASSASGSFGREQYF	TGTGCCAGTAGTGCTAGCGGGAGTTTCGGTCGCGAGCAGTACTTC
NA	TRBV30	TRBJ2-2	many	CAWSLPPGELFF	TGTGCCTGGAGTCTACCCCCCGGGGAGCTGTTTTTT
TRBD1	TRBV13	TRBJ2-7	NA	CASSLGPFRQGVGTYEQYF	TGTGCCAGCAGCTTAGGCCCCTTCAGACAGGGGGTTGGGACCTACGAGCAGTACTTC
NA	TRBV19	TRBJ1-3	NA	CASTPWADGNTIYF	TGTGCCAGCACTCCGTGGGCGGATGGAAACACCATATATTTT
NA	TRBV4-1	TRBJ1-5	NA	CASSQGAILMNQPQHF	TGCGCCAGCAGCCAGGGGGCCATCCTTATGAATCAGCCCCAGCATTTT
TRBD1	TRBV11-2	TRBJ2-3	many	CASSLAGGFGTDTQYF	TGTGCCAGCAGCTTAGCAGGGGGCTTCGGCACAGATACGCAGTATTTT
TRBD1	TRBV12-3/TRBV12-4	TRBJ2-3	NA	CASSPIGGTGNADTQYF	TGTGCCAGCAGTCCCATCGGAGGGACAGGGAATGCAGATACGCAGTATTTT
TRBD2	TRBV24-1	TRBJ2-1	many	CATSDPTSGRGDEQFF	TGTGCCACCAGTGATCCCACTAGCGGGAGAGGGGATGAGCAGTTCTTC
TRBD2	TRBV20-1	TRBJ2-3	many	CSATGTSGSSADTQYF	TGCAGTGCTACCGGGACTAGCGGGAGTAGCGCAGATACGCAGTATTTT
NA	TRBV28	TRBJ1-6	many	CASLGRQEYSPLHF	TGTGCCAGCTTAGGGCGGCAGGAGTATTCACCCCTCCACTTT
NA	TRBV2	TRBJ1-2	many	CASSGDGAYGYTF	TGTGCCAGCAGTGGGGACGGGGCTTATGGCTACACCTTC
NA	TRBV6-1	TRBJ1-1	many	CASFFGPYTEAFF	TGTGCCAGCTTTTTTGGGCCCTACACTGAAGCTTTCTTT
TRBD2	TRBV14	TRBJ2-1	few	CASSQGLAGGVEQFF	TGTGCCAGCAGCCAAGGACTAGCGGGAGGGGTTGAGCAGTTCTTC